This TCR beta chain appears in the sequencing data of a study of beta chain features in type 1 diabetes. Of note for this clone: Its target is not known.

Study-wide findings and caveats: Shorter TCRB CDR3s, moderately but significantly so, marked every one of the four CD4+ subsets in Type 1 diabetes patients.

Since all of the isolated RNA was reverse transcribed, expressed TCRB transcripts were what got sequenced. Assay used: immunoSEQ multiplex PCR; TCRdb lists only in-frame clones, some missing. Of 95,000 to 150,000 clones detected, about 16% appear once; the ten largest clones hold 2% to 3%. Trimming removed 2 bases from V and 0 bases from J; junction bases left unmatched: 3. The length of the CDR3 is 16 residues. Germline V CDR1 and CDR2: SGHTA, FQGNSA. The TCR sequence derives from a man aged 25-45 years with type 1 diabetes. The chain couples TRBV7-2 to TRBJ2-3; 9 bases are a match to TRBD2. Sequencing was carried out using central memory CD4+ T cells from blood. CDR3 region: CASSLRLAASTDTQYF. For the CDR3, the DNA is TGTGCCAGCAGCTTAAGACTAGCGGCTAGCACAGATACGCAGTATTTT.